Shown below are 27 T cell receptor beta chains from a single sample sequenced in a study of cytomegalovirus exposure and HLA in healthy donors. Assay used: immunoSEQ multiplex PCR; TCRdb lists only in-frame clones, some missing. This table has about 200,000 clones, around four fifths appearing once. The sample taken for sequencing was PBMCs. All receptors derive from a woman aged 18 to 35 in good health and CMV-seronegative.

This chain connects TRBV7-8 to TRBJ2-2; D remains unclear. The CDR3 is made up of 15 amino acids. The V end was cut by 1 base, the J end by 8 bases, with 14 bases between. Germline V gives CDR1 SGHVS, CDR2 FQNEAQ. The CDR3 sequence is CASSLDGHLGGELFF. DNA of the CDR3: TGTGCCAGCAGCTTAGACGGGCATCTTGGGGGGGAGCTGTTTTTT.

The chain has TRBV7-6 and TRBJ1-1; no clear D gene. Trimming stripped 1 base from V and 1 base from J, with 10 bases between. Germline values: CDR1 SGHVS, CDR2 FNYEAQ. This CDR3 is 15 amino acids long. The CDR3 DNA sequence: TGTGCCAGCAGCTTAGGGGGAGCTACGAACACTGAAGCTTTCTTT. Encoded protein: CASSLGGATNTEAFF.

This clone was counted a single time. The chain has TRBV9 and TRBJ2-3, with D uncertain. The CDR3 is 15 amino acids. The ends were cut back, 3 bases at V and 2 bases at J, with 13 bases in the middle. CDR1 is SGDLS, CDR2 YYNGEE, per germline. The chain's CDR3 is CASSDAGFDTDTQYF. The DNA of the CDR3 is TGTGCCAGCAGCGATGCAGGCTTTGACACAGATACGCAGTATTTT.

The chain has TRBV28 and TRBJ2-7; D possibly corresponds to TRBD2 (6 bases). The CDR3 runs 15 residues. CDR1 MDHEN and CDR2 SYDVKM come from the germline V gene. The V end lost 5 bases, the J end lost 0 bases, and 14 bases lay between the germline ends. For the CDR3, the DNA is TGTGCCAGCAGTCCCGGGACTGGAAGCTCCTACGAGCAGTACTTC. This codes for CASSPGTGSSYEQYF.

V and J are TRBV25-1 and TRBJ2-1; D gene ambiguous. From germline, CDR1 is MGHDK and CDR2 SYGVNS. This CDR3 has 11 amino acids. The V gene lost 6 bases and the J gene lost 6 bases, with 6 bases spanning the gap. CDR3 amino acids: CASRDTNEQFF. The CDR3 nucleotides read TGTGCCAGCAGAGACACCAATGAGCAGTTCTTC. Full variable domain (rest looked up from reference TRBV25-1 and TRBJ2-1): EADIYQTPRYLVIGTGKKITLECSQTMGHDKMYWYQQDPGMELHLIHYSYGVNSTEKGDLSSESTVSRIRTEHFPLTLESARPSHTSQYLCASRDTNEQFFGPGTRLTVL.

The genes are TRBV6-6 and TRBJ2-7; 11 positions agree with TRBD2. The V gene end was trimmed by 6 bases and the J gene end by 2 bases; junction bases not matched to a gene: 6. This CDR3 spans 15 amino acids. Germline loops: CDR1 MNHNY, CDR2 SVGAGI (reference sequence). The CDR3 region is CASSATSGGAYEQYF. The CDR3 coding sequence is TGTGCCAGCAGCGCTACTAGCGGGGGTGCCTACGAGCAGTACTTC.

The rearrangement uses TRBV30 and TRBJ2-1; possible D gene TRBD2, 5 bases. Germline assignment: CDR1 GTSNPN and CDR2 SVGIG (reference sequence). This CDR3 region has 11 residues. Trimming pared 5 bases from V and 7 bases from J, leaving 9 bases between. For the CDR3, the DNA is TGTGCCTGGTACAGAGGGAATGAGCAGTTCTTC. Its translation: CAWYRGNEQFF.

The chain employs TRBV7-3 and TRBJ2-5, with TRBD2 identical over 11 bases. The CDR3 sequence is 20 residues long. Germline trimming cut 1 base from V and 2 bases from J; bases unmatched to any gene: 15. The V gene's germline CDR1 is SGHTA and CDR2 FQGTGA. Written as DNA, the CDR3 is TGTGCCAGCAGCTTAAAACGGGGCCCCAGACTAGCGGGGACGCAAGAGACCCAGTACTTC. This sequence encodes CASSLKRGPRLAGTQETQYF.

The J gene is TRBJ2-3, the V gene TRBV30; 8 bases agree with TRBD1. From germline, CDR1 is GTSNPN and CDR2 SVGIG (reference sequence). J was trimmed by 6 bases and V by 3 bases; bases with no gene match: 8. There are 14 residues in the CDR3. The CDR3 spells CAWRGAGGADTQYF. The CDR3 coding sequence is TGTGCCTGGAGAGGGGCAGGGGGCGCGGATACGCAGTATTTT.

The chain uses TRBV29-1 and TRBJ1-1; unclear D gene. The V end was cut by 3 bases, the J end by 7 bases, with 12 bases between. Germline V gene data show CDR1 as SQVTM and CDR2 as ANQGSEA. The CDR3 extends over 12 amino acids. In nucleotides, the CDR3 is TGCAGCGTTGAGGGTCTCCTAAATGAAGCTTTCTTT. Protein: CSVEGLLNEAFF.

The rearrangement joins TRBV4-1 to TRBJ1-2; 9 nucleotides align to TRBD1. Germline V lookup: CDR1 MGHRA, CDR2 YSYEKL. The junction had 3 bases not matched to a gene; V was cut back by 6 bases and J by 7 bases. The CDR3 loop spans 12 amino acids. CDR3 amino acids: CASRQGALGYTF. The CDR3 DNA sequence: TGCGCCAGCAGACAGGGGGCGCTTGGCTACACCTTC.

This chain links TRBV6-5 with TRBJ1-4, with D perhaps TRBD1 (5 bases). The V end lost 0 bases, the J end lost 8 bases, and 10 bases lay between the germline ends. CDR1 is MNHEY and CDR2 is SVGAGI in the germline V gene. This CDR3 comprises 14 residues. CDR3 in amino acids: CASSYSRVGEKLFF. CDR3 nucleotides: TGTGCCAGCAGTTACTCCAGGGTGGGGGAAAAACTGTTTTTT.

The rearrangement links TRBV6-1 to TRBJ1-2; 7 bases agree with TRBD1. V lost 5 bases, J lost 4 bases, and 7 bases stayed unmatched. Per the germline V gene, CDR1 is MNHNS and CDR2 is SASEGT. The CDR3 consists of 14 residues. CDR3 DNA: TGTGCCAGCAGTCGGCAGGACAGGTCCTATGGCTACACCTTC. It yields the protein CASSRQDRSYGYTF.

The gene calls are TRBV7-7 and TRBJ1-4; D uncertain. Trimming stripped 5 bases from V and 8 bases from J, with 18 bases between. Germline CDR1 is SSHAT and CDR2 is FNYEAQ (reference sequence). The CDR3 totals 15 residues. CDR3 DNA sequence: TGTGCCAGCAGCCCAGCCGGGTCCCTCGGGGAAAAACTGTTTTTT. This translates into CASSPAGSLGEKLFF.

This clone appeared a single time. The gene calls are TRBV15 and TRBJ1-5; 8 nucleotides agree with TRBD1. V was clipped by 3 bases and J by 3 bases; unmatched bases: 4. The CDR3 totals 15 residues. CDR1 is LNHNV and CDR2 is YYDKDF in the germline V gene (reference sequence). The CDR3 coding sequence is TGTGCCACCAGCAGTCAGGGGGCTCTCAATCAGCCCCAGCATTTT. Its protein product is CATSSQGALNQPQHF.

The chain carries TRBV7-6 and TRBJ2-2; possible D gene TRBD2, 5 bases. V lost 5 bases and J lost 4, with 11 bases in between. There are 14 residues in the CDR3. Germline V gene sequence: CDR1 SGHVS, CDR2 FNYEAQ. The CDR3 is CASSAREGTGELFF. In DNA form, the CDR3 reads TGTGCCAGCAGCGCGCGCGAGGGCACCGGGGAGCTGTTTTTT.

The chain recombines TRBV7-3 with TRBJ1-5; 8 bases map to TRBD1. The V gene's germline CDR1 is SGHTA and CDR2 FQGTGA. Trimming removed 5 bases from V and 5 bases from J; junction bases left unmatched: 2. This CDR3 is 13 amino acids long. CDR3 region: CASSKDRDQPQHF. CDR3 nucleotides: TGTGCCAGCAGCAAGGACAGGGATCAGCCCCAGCATTTT. Based on the CDR3 plus reference TRBV7-3 and TRBJ1-5, the full variable domain is GAGVSQTPSNKVTEKGKYVELRCDPISGHTALYWYRQSLGQGPEFLIYFQGTGAADDSGLPNDRFFAVRPEGSVSTLKIQRTERGDSAVYLCASSKDRDQPQHFGDGTRLSIL.

The J gene is TRBJ2-1, the V gene TRBV11-3; D gene ambiguous. CDR1 and CDR2 (germline): SGHNT, YENEEA. V lost 5 bases and J 3 bases, leaving 5 bases between the germline ends. The CDR3 is 12 amino acids. CDR3 in amino acids: CASSLSYNEQFF. The CDR3 DNA follows: TGTGCCAGCAGCCTTAGCTACAATGAGCAGTTCTTC.

The sample holds one count of this clone. The chain combines TRBV7-6 with TRBJ2-1; D is ambiguous. Germline V gene sequence: CDR1 SGHVS, CDR2 FNYEAQ. V was pared by 3 bases and J by 12 bases, with 15 bases between. This CDR3 comprises 13 residues. CDR3 sequence: CASSFDNRRGQFF. The CDR3 DNA reads as TGTGCCAGCAGCTTTGACAACCGGAGAGGGCAGTTCTTC.

The chain couples TRBV7-2 to TRBJ2-1, with 10 bases fitting TRBD1. V lost 5 bases and J lost 5; bases outside the gene matches: 6. Germline-derived CDR1 and CDR2 are SGHTA and FQGNSA. This CDR3 has 15 amino acids. CDR3 sequence (DNA): TGTGCCAGCAGCCCAGACAGGGGGCTTAACAATGAGCAGTTCTTC. Amino acids: CASSPDRGLNNEQFF.

V is TRBV10-3 and J is TRBJ2-7; TRBD1 is a possible D gene (6 bases). The CDR3 runs 15 residues. Deletions cut 4 bases from V and 5 bases from J, with 18 bases between. Germline CDR1 reads ENHRY; CDR2 reads SYGVKD. CDR3 sequence: CAISVSIQGLDEQYF. The CDR3 DNA sequence: TGTGCCATCAGTGTGAGTATACAGGGCTTGGACGAGCAGTACTTC.

The J gene is TRBJ1-6, the V gene TRBV7-3, with D possibly TRBD1 on 5 matching bases. Germline loops: CDR1 SGHTA, CDR2 FQGTGA. With 4 bases removed from V and 0 bases from J, the gap between germline ends came to 16 bases. This CDR3 is 18 amino acids long. The CDR3 protein is CASSSYSRGPSYNSPLHF. CDR3 nucleotide sequence: TGTGCCAGCAGCTCTTATAGTAGGGGCCCCTCCTATAATTCACCCCTCCACTTT.

Remarks on this clone: The sample contains more than one DNA sequence encoding this CDR3. The genes are TRBV11-3 and TRBJ2-7, with D possibly matching TRBD1 (6 bases). Deletions cut 3 bases from V and 0 bases from J, with 9 bases between. Per the germline V gene, CDR1 is SGHNT and CDR2 is YENEEA. CDR3 size: 14 residues. The DNA of the CDR3 is TGTGCCAGCAGCTTTAGGGGGAGCTCCTACGAGCAGTACTTC. Translating it yields CASSFRGSSYEQYF.

This chain connects TRBV6-1 to TRBJ1-1; 7 bases map to TRBD1. The CDR3 spans 18 residues. V lost 3 bases and J lost 0; bases outside the gene matches: 13. The germline V gene has CDR1 MNHNS and CDR2 SASEGT. The CDR3 nucleotides are TGTGCCAGCAGTGACTTCCCGGGACAGCACATAATGAACACTGAAGCTTTCTTT. Translating gives CASSDFPGQHIMNTEAFF.

On this clone itself: Germline is not matched at one junction end, which may reflect a read error. The rearrangement joins TRBV7-7 to TRBJ2-2, with 8 positions matching TRBD1. Per germline, CDR1 SSHAT and CDR2 FNYEAQ (reference sequence). The CDR3 runs 15 residues. CDR3 DNA sequence: TGTGCTAGCAGCTCGGACAGGGCAGACACCGGGGAGCTGTTTTTT. Translation gives CASSSDRADTGELFF.

This chain joins TRBV28 and TRBJ2-1; TRBD1 aligns across 9 bases. Trimming removed 7 bases from V and 9 bases from J; junction bases left unmatched: 13. Germline assignment: CDR1 MDHEN and CDR2 SYDVKM. The CDR3 runs 15 residues. The CDR3 is CASTSSGTGMVEQFF. CDR3 DNA: TGTGCCAGCACCTCCTCCGGGACAGGGATGGTTGAGCAGTTCTTC.

The chain has TRBV27 and TRBJ2-1; 8 positions agree with TRBD1. Germline assignment: CDR1 MNHEY and CDR2 SMNVEV (reference sequence). Trimming at V came to 1 base and at J to 8 bases, leaving 10 bases not matched to a gene. The CDR3 length is 16 residues. The CDR3 bases are TGTGCCAGCAGTTTATGGGCAGGGGGCCCTAGGCATGAGCAGTTCTTC. Protein sequence: CASSLWAGGPRHEQFF.